Given below is one T cell receptor (beta chain) in context. A read error may produce the germline difference seen at one junction end. In the original analysis: Counts of nucleated cells, estimated from reference gene primer amplification, were obtained. Clones were read by immunoSEQ multiplex PCR, and TCRdb kept only the in-frame ones, dropping some. V and J calls and clone size are those listed in that table; D and trimming were worked out from the DNA. The sample comprises fewer than 250,000 clones, roughly four fifths of which are singletons, and 4.7% rests with the top ten. The CDR3 totals 12 residues. Germline values: CDR1 MNHNS, CDR2 SASEGT. This sample is drawn from a study of blood T cell repertoires in COVID-19. Across the study: Some COVID-19 samples were acute and others convalescent; all came from the United States, Italy and Spain. T cells, B-cell-depleted T cells, or PBMCs provided the cDNA or gDNA that served as material.

This TCR derives from a woman in her seventies with acute or convalescent COVID-19. Input material: peripheral blood. The chain joins TRBV6-1 to TRBJ2-7; D is perhaps TRBD1 (5 bases). The DNA for the CDR3 is TGTGCCAGCAGTGAACACAGGAGCCTCATGTTCTTC. Residues: CASSEHRSLMFF.